These 14 T cell receptor beta chains share one sample of origin, sequenced in a study of control samples from healthy donors and cancer patients. Some clones are missing from TCRdb's copy, which holds only in-frame ones; the method was immunoSEQ multiplex PCR. Among 130,000 to 150,000 clones, 91% were seen once, and the ten largest hold roughly 3.2%. Sequenced input: blood. The receptors stem from a man aged 25-40 years in good health.

The chain employs TRBV11-2 and TRBJ1-2; D is unresolved. Per germline, CDR1 SGHAT and CDR2 FQNNGV. V shed 5 bases and J shed 2 bases, with 24 bases lying between them. This CDR3 comprises 18 residues. The CDR3 here is CASSQKRLGRALNYGYTF. The CDR3 coding sequence is TGTGCCAGCAGCCAAAAGAGACTTGGGCGGGCGTTGAACTATGGCTACACCTTC.

This clone came up a few times. This chain connects TRBV19 to TRBJ1-5; TRBD1 matches at 7 bases. The ends lost 7 bases at V and 2 bases at J; junction bases unmatched: 2. The CDR3 spans 13 residues. The germline gives CDR1 LNHDA, CDR2 SQIVND (reference sequence). The CDR3 here is CASIGQGNQPQHF. CDR3 nucleotide sequence: TGTGCCAGTATAGGACAGGGCAATCAGCCCCAGCATTTT.

The gene calls are TRBV7-9 and TRBJ2-3; TRBD2 aligns across 9 bases. The CDR3 loop spans 15 amino acids. From germline, CDR1 is SEHNR and CDR2 FQNEAQ (reference sequence). V shed 4 bases and J 9 bases; nucleotides not matched to a gene: 11. The CDR3 reads CASSSPLAGFQTQYF. As DNA, the CDR3 is TGTGCCAGCAGCTCCCCCCTAGCGGGGTTTCAAACGCAGTATTTT.

This chain connects TRBV28 to TRBJ2-2; either TRBD1 or TRBD2 may fit D (6 bases each). The V gene lost 7 bases and the J gene lost 5 bases, with 14 bases spanning the gap. Germline CDR1 MDHEN, CDR2 SYDVKM. CDR3 length: 14 amino acids. The CDR3 DNA is TGTGCCAGCACGAATGGGGGGCGGACCGGGGAGCTGTTTTTT. Protein product: CASTNGGRTGELFF.

CDR3 in amino acids: CATSDPGPFEKLFF. As DNA, the CDR3 is TGTGCCACCAGTGATCCTGGACCATTTGAAAAACTGTTTTTT. The chain uses TRBV24-1 and TRBJ1-4; no clear D gene. The CDR3 has 14 residues. Trimming cost V 3 bases and J 7 bases, with 11 bases left between them. Germline values: CDR1 KGHDR, CDR2 SFDVKD.

This chain connects TRBV30 to TRBJ1-5; possible D gene TRBD1, 5 bases. The length of the CDR3 is 14 residues. V shed 1 base and J shed 4 bases, with 11 bases lying between them. The germline gives CDR1 GTSNPN, CDR2 SVGIG (reference sequence). The CDR3 is CAWSDGTPNQPQHF. DNA for the CDR3: TGTGCCTGGAGTGACGGGACCCCAAATCAGCCCCAGCATTTT.

The J gene is TRBJ2-1, the V gene TRBV2; 14 bases align to TRBD2. The germline gives CDR1 SNHLY, CDR2 FYNNEI. CDR3 size: 15 residues. The J segment lost 7 bases and the V segment lost 7 bases, leaving 6 bases of the junction unmatched. The CDR3 spells CASKGLAGGGNEQFF. The CDR3 nucleotides are TGTGCCAGCAAAGGACTAGCGGGGGGCGGGAATGAGCAGTTCTTC.

V and J are TRBV14 and TRBJ2-7; 8 nucleotides agree with TRBD1. J gave up 7 bases and V 5 bases, and 10 bases lay outside the gene matches. From germline, CDR1 is SGHDN and CDR2 FVKESK. The CDR3 extends over 14 amino acids. The CDR3 DNA reads as TGTGCCAGCAGCTCCGACAGGGGACCATGGGAGCAGTACTTC. Its translation: CASSSDRGPWEQYF.

This chain joins TRBV19 and TRBJ2-2; tentative D call: TRBD1 (6 bases). V lost 5 bases and J 4 bases, leaving 8 bases between the germline ends. The CDR3 covers 13 residues. Germline CDR1 LNHDA, CDR2 SQIVND (reference sequence). The CDR3 DNA follows: TGTGCCAGTAGTCGACAGGTCACCGGGGAGCTGTTTTTT. This gives the protein CASSRQVTGELFF.

The chain joins TRBV6-2 or TRBV6-3 to TRBJ2-1, with 9 bases identical to TRBD2. V gave up 6 bases and J gave up 11 bases; unmatched junction bases: 2. This CDR3 has 11 residues. Germline lookup yields CDR1 MNHEY and CDR2 SVGEGT. CDR3 amino acids: CASSASGKQFF. Here the CDR3 DNA reads TGTGCCAGCAGCGCTAGCGGGAAGCAGTTCTTC.

The chain employs TRBV5-1 and TRBJ1-1; perhaps TRBD1 as D (5 bases). The germline V and J ends were trimmed by 4 bases and 1 base, with 14 bases remaining between them. Looked up from germline, CDR1 is SGHRS and CDR2 is YFSETQ. The CDR3 is 15 amino acids. The CDR3 here is CASSTTGAGNTEAFF. The CDR3 DNA reads as TGCGCCAGCAGCACGACCGGGGCGGGGAACACTGAAGCTTTCTTT.

This sequence joins TRBV11-2 and TRBJ1-2; D gene uncertain. This CDR3 is built from 16 residues. Germline CDR1 is SGHAT and CDR2 is FQNNGV. Trimming cost V 0 bases and J 4 bases, with 15 bases left between them. CDR3 sequence (DNA): TGTGCCAGCAGCTTAGATCGGAGGGCCCCAGGCTATGGCTACACCTTC. Protein sequence: CASSLDRRAPGYGYTF.

The V call is TRBV25-1, the J call TRBJ2-3; possible D gene TRBD2, 7 bases. Germline-derived CDR1 and CDR2 are MGHDK and SYGVNS. The CDR3 has 16 amino acids. V shed 6 bases and J shed 1 base, with 17 bases lying between them. Here the CDR3 DNA reads TGTGCCAGCAGCGACCCGCGGGGGCTCGGCACAGATACGCAGTATTTT. Its protein is CASSDPRGLGTDTQYF.

The chain has TRBV5-4 and TRBJ1-2; D is ambiguous. CDR3 length: 12 residues. CDR1 and CDR2 (germline): SGHNT, YYREEE (reference sequence). Trimming stripped 0 bases from V and 8 bases from J, with 8 bases between. The CDR3 region has the DNA TGTGCCAGCAGCTTGGCACCAGGAGGCTACACCTTC. Encoded protein: CASSLAPGGYTF. Together with reference TRBV5-4 and TRBJ1-2, the CDR3 gives the full variable domain: ETGVTQSPTHLIKTRGQQVTLRCSSQSGHNTVSWYQQALGQGPQFIFQYYREEENGRGNFPPRFSGLQFPNYSSELNVNALELDDSALYLCASSLAPGGYTFGSGTRLTVV.